The rows below give T cell receptor beta chains drawn from one sample of a study of T cell responses to AZD1222 COVID-19 vaccine. Sequencing was performed with immunoSEQ multiplex PCR; in TCRdb, only in-frame clones are kept and a portion is missing. The sample contains fewer than 150,000 clones, over 85% of which appear only once. Sequenced here: peripheral blood, sampled on day 0 of AZD1222 vaccination. These receptors were taken from an adult in good health. Each CDR3 is given with its conserved first and last residue. D genes are given only for firm matches. A row's size may be missing; if present it is once, few, many or a size class.

TRBV7-2	TRBJ2-7	.	TRBD2	CASRGSGGDHEQYF	TGTGCCAGCAGAGGATCGGGAGGCGACCACGAGCAGTACTTC
TRBV28	TRBJ1-4	.	.	CASRPRDGTEKLFF	TGTGCCAGCAGGCCCCGGGACGGAACGGAGAAACTGTTTTTT
TRBV5-6	TRBJ1-5	once	.	CASSLRGVWNQPQHF	TGTGCCAGCAGCTTGAGGGGGGTTTGGAATCAGCCCCAGCATTTT
TRBV27	TRBJ2-3	.	.	CASRREQSDTQYF	TGTGCCAGCAGGAGGGAGCAGTCAGATACGCAGTATTTT
TRBV6-5	TRBJ1-2	.	TRBD1	CASSSRDRGSYGYTF	TGTGCCAGCAGTTCCCGGGACAGGGGATCCTATGGCTACACCTTC
TRBV9	TRBJ2-5	.	.	CASSVDGVGETQYF	TGTGCCAGCAGCGTAGACGGGGTGGGAGAGACCCAGTACTTC
TRBV19	TRBJ2-1	.	TRBD2	CASLKREGGEQFF	TGTGCCAGCCTCAAGCGGGAGGGCGGTGAGCAGTTCTTC
TRBV27	TRBJ1-6	.	.	CASSPRTARLISPLHF	TGTGCCAGCAGTCCCAGGACAGCCCGGCTGATTTCACCCCTCCACTTT
TRBV19	TRBJ2-7	.	.	CASSIVLEGSYEQYF	TGTGCCAGTAGTATAGTCCTGGAGGGTTCCTACGAGCAGTACTTC
TRBV7-9	TRBJ2-1	.	TRBD2	CASSPAASGRNNEQFF	TGTGCCAGCAGCCCCGCGGCTAGCGGGCGAAACAATGAGCAGTTCTTC
TRBV28	TRBJ1-5	.	.	CASRIYRDNQPQHF	TGTGCCAGCAGGATATACAGGGACAATCAGCCCCAGCATTTT
TRBV9	TRBJ2-3	few	TRBD2	CASSGPSGSSTDTQYF	TGTGCCAGCAGCGGCCCTAGCGGGAGTAGCACAGATACGCAGTATTTT
TRBV28	TRBJ1-3	once	.	CASSKTGSNTIYF	TGTGCCAGCAGCAAAACCGGTTCGAACACCATATATTTT
TRBV12-3/TRBV12-4	TRBJ1-1	.	.	CASSLDLNTEAFF	TGTGCCAGCAGTTTAGACCTGAACACTGAAGCTTTCTTT
TRBV7-9	TRBJ1-4	.	.	CASSLAPGTNEKLFF	TGTGCCAGCAGCTTAGCCCCGGGGACTAATGAAAAACTGTTTTTT
TRBV6-5	TRBJ2-3	once	.	CASTPTRTDTQYF	TGTGCCAGCACCCCGACCCGCACAGATACGCAGTATTTT
TRBV6-1	TRBJ2-7	.	.	CASSDRPRGEYEQYF	TGTGCCAGCAGTGATCGACCCCGAGGGGAGTACGAGCAGTACTTC